The 27 T cell receptor beta chains reported below all come from one sample, sequenced in a study of blood T cell repertoires in COVID-19. Generated by immunoSEQ multiplex PCR, the TCRdb table keeps only in-frame clones and is missing some. The sample carries hundreds of thousands of clones, around four fifths recorded once. The sequenced sample consisted of peripheral blood. These receptors were taken from a woman in her 70s with active or convalescent COVID-19.

The rearrangement joins TRBV18 to TRBJ1-1, with D possibly being TRBD1 (6 bases). The CDR3 has 14 residues. In germline, CDR1 is KGHSH, CDR2 LQKENI. The V and J ends lost 3 bases and 7 bases respectively, with 15 bases between them. The CDR3 bases are TGTGCCAGCTCACCCTACGGGGGGCAGGATGAAGCTTTCTTT. Its protein is CASSPYGGQDEAFF.

This clone came up once. This chain uses TRBV18 with TRBJ1-2, with TRBD1 matching over 9 bases. The CDR3 extends over 18 amino acids. From germline, CDR1 is KGHSH and CDR2 LQKENI. J lost 7 bases, V lost 3 bases, and 18 bases had no gene match. CDR3 protein: CASSPQRPSIQGAAGYTF. The DNA of the CDR3 is TGTGCCAGCTCACCCCAAAGACCCTCGATACAGGGGGCTGCTGGCTACACCTTC.

This clone was counted only a few times. The chain links TRBV7-9 to TRBJ1-2; a possible D gene is TRBD1 (5 bases). The germline V gene encodes CDR1 SEHNR and CDR2 FQNEAQ (reference sequence). The CDR3 length is 14 residues. V was clipped by 5 bases and J by 4 bases, with 14 bases between them. The CDR3 bases are TGTGCCAGCAGCCCCCGGGGGGAAGTCTATGGCTACACCTTC. Translating it yields CASSPRGEVYGYTF. The variable domain in full, with the rest retrieved from reference TRBV7-9 and TRBJ1-2, is DTGVSQNPRHKITKRGQNVTFRCDPISEHNRLYWYRQTLGQGPEFLTYFQNEAQLEKSRLLSDRFSAERPKGSFSTLEIQRTEQGDSAMYLCASSPRGEVYGYTFGSGTRLTVV.

This rearrangement joins TRBV30 to TRBJ1-3; possibly TRBD1 for D (5 bases). The V end was cut by 5 bases, the J end by 3 bases, with 14 bases between. The CDR3 runs 14 residues. The germline CDR1 and CDR2 sequences are GTSNPN and SVGIG (reference sequence). CDR3 protein: CAWGTSRGGNTIYF. CDR3 bases: TGTGCCTGGGGGACGTCGAGAGGTGGAAACACCATATATTTT.

The gene calls are TRBV29-1 and TRBJ1-2, with D uncertain. CDR1 is SQVTM, CDR2 ANQGSEA, per germline. Trimming removed 5 bases at V and 5 bases at J, with 9 bases between. The CDR3 length is 11 residues. CDR3 bases: TGCAGCGTTCCGCGAGTTTATGGCTACACCTTC. This translates into CSVPRVYGYTF. The full variable domain, in which reference TRBV29-1 and TRBJ1-2 provide the parts outside the CDR3, is SAVISQKPSRDICQRGTSLTIQCQVDSQVTMMFWYRQQPGQSLTLIATANQGSEATYESGFVIDKFPISRPNLTFSTLTVSNMSPEDSSIYLCSVPRVYGYTFGSGTRLTVV.

V is TRBV6-4 and J is TRBJ2-3, with TRBD2 matching over 7 bases. V shed 2 bases and J 6 bases; nucleotides not matched to a gene: 11. Looked up from germline, CDR1 is MRHNA and CDR2 is SNTAGT. The CDR3 runs 16 residues. The CDR3 spells CASSDGSGNGLDTQYF. In nucleotides, the CDR3 is TGTGCCAGCAGTGACGGAAGCGGGAACGGGTTGGATACGCAGTATTTT.

The V gene is TRBV2, the J gene TRBJ1-5, with D possibly being TRBD1 (5 bases). Germline V CDR1 and CDR2: SNHLY, FYNNEI. The V end was cut by 4 bases, the J end by 4 bases, with 11 bases between. The CDR3 contains 14 residues. In nucleotides, the CDR3 is TGTGCCAGCAGTGGGACATTAGTTAATCAGCCCCAGCATTTT. Amino acid sequence: CASSGTLVNQPQHF. Full variable domain (remainder filled in from reference TRBV2 and TRBJ1-5): EPEVTQTPSHQVTQMGQEVILRCVPISNHLYFYWYRQILGQKVEFLVSFYNNEISEKSEIFDDQFSVERPDGSNFTLKIRSTKLEDSAMYFCASSGTLVNQPQHFGDGTRLSIL.

V gene TRBV19 combines with J gene TRBJ1-5; unclear D gene. The CDR3 loop spans 17 amino acids. CDR1 is LNHDA, CDR2 SQIVND, per germline (reference sequence). V lost 5 bases and J lost 0, with 17 bases in between. Written as DNA, the CDR3 is TGTGCCAGTAGTGTCAGATTAAAAAACTATAGCAATCAGCCCCAGCATTTT. This codes for CASSVRLKNYSNQPQHF.

The CDR3 loop is CASSPDSDGYTF. As DNA, the CDR3 is TGTGCCAGCTCACCCGACAGCGATGGCTACACCTTC. The chain couples TRBV18 to TRBJ1-2; tentatively, D is TRBD1 (5 bases). This CDR3 comprises 12 residues. The V end lost 3 bases, the J end lost 6 bases, and 8 bases lay between the germline ends. Germline V gene sequence: CDR1 KGHSH, CDR2 LQKENI.

The rearrangement uses TRBV14 and TRBJ1-2, with TRBD1 as a possible D gene (5 bases). Germline loops: CDR1 SGHDN, CDR2 FVKESK. CDR3 length: 13 amino acids. V shed 0 bases and J shed 7 bases, with 9 bases lying between them. The chain's CDR3 is CASSQDRASGYTF. CDR3 DNA sequence: TGTGCCAGCAGCCAAGACAGGGCTTCTGGCTACACCTTC.

This clone occurred a few times. CDR3 in DNA: TGTGCCAGCAGCTCCCCTTCCGGACAGGGGGGCTACGAGCAGTACTTC. This sequence encodes CASSSPSGQGGYEQYF. The chain uses TRBV7-2 and TRBJ2-7, with 10 positions matching TRBD1. This CDR3 contains 16 residues. CDR1 is SGHTA and CDR2 is FQGNSA in the germline V gene. V lost 4 bases and J lost 3; bases outside the gene matches: 9.

This clone is a singleton in its sample. CDR3 bases: TGTGCCAGCAGCCCACAAGGGGCGGACACTGAAGCTTTCTTT. It translates to CASSPQGADTEAFF. This chain links TRBV6-6 with TRBJ1-1; possibly TRBD1 for D (5 bases). V was trimmed by 6 bases and J by 3 bases, leaving 14 bases between them. Germline CDR1 reads MNHNY; CDR2 reads SVGAGI (reference sequence). The length of the CDR3 is 14 residues.

This clone was observed once. This chain joins TRBV9 and TRBJ1-1; possible D gene TRBD1, 6 bases. This CDR3 is 16 amino acids long. Trimming took 3 bases from V and 4 from J, leaving 19 bases between them. Germline V gene sequence: CDR1 SGDLS, CDR2 YYNGEE. The CDR3 here is CASSAPGRGGGTEAFF. The CDR3 nucleotides are TGTGCCAGCAGCGCCCCCGGGCGGGGGGGCGGCACTGAAGCTTTCTTT.

The J gene is TRBJ2-5, the V gene TRBV5-4; 8 positions match TRBD1. Germline V CDR1 and CDR2: SGHNT, YYREEE (reference sequence). The CDR3 extends over 14 amino acids. Trimming at V came to 4 bases and at J to 5 bases, leaving 7 bases not matched to a gene. CDR3 sequence (DNA): TGTGCCAGCAGCGCGGGACAGGAGGGGGAGACCCAGTACTTC. This sequence encodes CASSAGQEGETQYF.

The V call is TRBV5-6, the J call TRBJ1-1; 8 positions match TRBD1. Germline assignment: CDR1 SGHDT and CDR2 YYEEEE. The CDR3 is made up of 14 amino acids. V was clipped by 2 bases and J by 8 bases; unmatched bases: 8. The CDR3 here is CASSFRQGRMEAFF. CDR3 in DNA: TGTGCCAGCAGCTTCCGACAGGGGAGGATGGAAGCTTTCTTT.

This clone was seen just once. The chain has TRBV10-3 and TRBJ2-3; 7 nucleotides line up with TRBD2. This CDR3 has 15 residues. The V segment lost 6 bases and the J segment 1 base; nucleotides outside the gene matches: 7. Germline lookup yields CDR1 ENHRY and CDR2 SYGVKD. CDR3 nucleotides: TGTGCCATCAGCACACTAGCGAGCGGCACAGATACGCAGTATTTT. Residues: CAISTLASGTDTQYF.

This clone has only a few counts. The rearrangement uses TRBV5-4 and TRBJ2-1, with a tentative D call TRBD2 (5 bases). The V end was cut by 4 bases, the J end by 2 bases, with 7 bases between. The CDR3 consists of 13 residues. Germline CDR1 is SGHNT and CDR2 is YYREEE (reference sequence). CDR3 bases: TGTGCCAGCAGCCTCGGGACCTACAATGAGCAGTTCTTC. Protein product: CASSLGTYNEQFF.

This clone has only one observation. The rearrangement links TRBV10-3 to TRBJ1-6; 7 nucleotides line up with TRBD1. This CDR3 is built from 14 residues. The junction had 6 bases not matched to a gene; V was cut back by 6 bases and J by 7 bases. In germline, CDR1 is ENHRY, CDR2 SYGVKD. The CDR3 sequence: CAISPDRENSPLHF. The CDR3 DNA is TGTGCCATCAGCCCCGACAGGGAGAATTCACCCCTCCACTTT.

This rearrangement joins TRBV14 to TRBJ2-2; D may be TRBD1 (6 bases). Germline CDR1 is SGHDN and CDR2 is FVKESK. Trimming removed 4 bases at V and 4 bases at J, with 10 bases between. This CDR3 has 14 residues. The CDR3 loop is CASSRWDITGELFF. For the CDR3, the DNA is TGTGCCAGCAGCCGATGGGACATCACCGGGGAGCTGTTTTTT.

This rearrangement joins TRBV5-1 to TRBJ2-1, with TRBD1 matching over 8 bases. The CDR3 has 16 amino acids. Germline-derived CDR1 and CDR2 are SGHRS and YFSETQ. Unmatched junction bases numbered 4, after V lost 2 bases and J lost 0 bases. The CDR3 DNA reads as TGCGCCAGCAGCTTACAGGGGGTATACTCCTACAATGAGCAGTTCTTC. Protein product: CASSLQGVYSYNEQFF.

The gene calls are TRBV7-2 and TRBJ1-2; D unclear. V lost 3 bases and J lost 7, with 15 bases in between. This CDR3 has 14 amino acids. Per germline, CDR1 SGHTA and CDR2 FQGNSA. CDR3: CASSLTPPTTGYTF. CDR3 sequence (DNA): TGTGCCAGCAGCTTGACACCCCCGACCACTGGCTACACCTTC.

This chain connects TRBV9 to TRBJ2-1; D is unresolved. CDR1 is SGDLS, CDR2 YYNGEE, per germline. V lost 0 bases to trimming and J lost 2 bases, with 6 bases between them. The length of the CDR3 is 14 residues. The CDR3 DNA is TGTGCCAGCAGCGTAGTAACAGCCTACAATGAGCAGTTCTTC. Its translation is CASSVVTAYNEQFF. The variable domain in full, completed from reference TRBV9 and TRBJ2-1, reads DSGVTQTPKHLITATGQRVTLRCSPRSGDLSVYWYQQSLDQGLQFLIQYYNGEERAKGNILERFSAQQFPDLHSELNLSSLELGDSALYFCASSVVTAYNEQFFGPGTRLTVL.

The chain combines TRBV6-1 with TRBJ2-1; TRBD2 matches at 7 bases. J was trimmed by 3 bases and V by 0 bases; bases with no gene match: 5. The CDR3 loop spans 16 amino acids. Germline CDR1 is MNHNS and CDR2 is SASEGT. The CDR3 DNA sequence: TGTGCCAGCAGTGAAGCGGGGCTAGCGGTCTACAATGAGCAGTTCTTC. The encoded protein is CASSEAGLAVYNEQFF.

CDR3 residues: CASSTGSGDQPQHF. The CDR3 nucleotides read TGTGCCAGCAGCACCGGGAGCGGCGATCAGCCCCAGCATTTT. V gene TRBV13 combines with J gene TRBJ1-5; D gene ambiguous. The CDR3 totals 14 residues. Per germline, CDR1 PRHDT and CDR2 FYEKMQ (reference sequence). Between the trimmed V and J ends, which lost 5 bases and 5 bases, there was a span of 13 bases.

V gene TRBV5-1 combines with J gene TRBJ2-7, with D uncertain. V lost 1 base and J 2 bases, leaving 19 bases between the germline ends. CDR3 length: 17 residues. Germline V gives CDR1 SGHRS, CDR2 YFSETQ. The CDR3 loop reads CASSLPPAGQIPYEQYF. The CDR3 nucleotides are TGCGCCAGCAGCTTGCCACCGGCTGGGCAGATCCCCTACGAGCAGTACTTC.

J is TRBJ1-1 and V is TRBV30; D ambiguous. The CDR3 is 13 amino acids. V was clipped by 5 bases and J by 0 bases, with 10 bases between them. Germline V CDR1 and CDR2: GTSNPN, SVGIG (reference sequence). The CDR3 DNA reads as TGTGCCTGGTGGCTGATCATGAACACTGAAGCTTTCTTT. The encoded protein is CAWWLIMNTEAFF.

The table lists this clone with a few counts. CDR3 sequence (DNA): TGTGCCAGTAGTATAGAATTTTTTGCTGGGAGGGGTCGGGATGGCTACACCTTC. Translation gives CASSIEFFAGRGRDGYTF. This chain links TRBV19 with TRBJ1-2; tentative D call: TRBD1 (5 bases). The V and J ends lost 0 bases and 6 bases respectively, with 23 bases between them. This CDR3 spans 18 amino acids. Germline CDR1 reads LNHDA; CDR2 reads SQIVND (reference sequence).